This TCR beta chain came from a study of T cell repertoires in cytomegalovirus infection. Study information: Recently described HLA-C-restricted plus well-studied HLA-B-restricted CMV epitopes were used. Both a matching HLA type and CMV infection were indicated by public TCR beta signatures. Findings of the study overall: HLA-C-restricted TCR beta clonotypes specific for CMV led the ex vivo response.

TCRdb passed the reads through MiXCR, listing each CDR3 protein once. The sample has approximately 730,000 distinct CDR3 sequences, 30% to 40% seen once. The V gene's germline CDR1 is MGHRA and CDR2 YSYEKL. This CDR3 contains 14 residues. The V gene lost 1 base and the J gene lost 2 bases, with 9 bases spanning the gap. A note on this clonotype: The antigen is unknown.

The sequencing used cultured PBMCs, collected from culture after CMV antigen stimulation. The chain joins TRBV4-1 to TRBJ2-7; a weak D match, TRBD1 (5 bases). The receptor was derived from a human donor in good health (CMV status not recorded). Some clones in this sample may be carry-over from other donors' samples. The DNA of the CDR3 is TGCGCCAGCAGCCAAGTTGCAGGGCCCTACGAGCAGTACTTC. Translation gives CASSQVAGPYEQYF.